The rows below give T cell receptor beta chains drawn from one sample of a study of CD8 T cells in Susac syndrome. MiXCR, run by TCRdb on the immunoSEQ multiplex PCR reads, gives a single entry per CDR3 protein. The sample gives 350,000 to 550,000 distinct CDR3 sequences, around 85% of which show up once; under 0.15% is in the top ten. Input material: CD8+ T cells from PBMCs. All receptors derive from a human donor with multiple sclerosis. The CDR3 runs from the conserved cysteine through the conserved F or W.

j_call,v_call,cdr3_aa
TRBJ2-1,TRBV20-1,CSAKDFKSSYNEQFF
TRBJ2-1,TRBV27,CASSRGGNYNEQFF
TRBJ2-7,TRBV11-2,CASSQTQGVIFYEQYF
TRBJ1-3,TRBV6-5,CASSPGAPGNTIYF
TRBJ2-1,TRBV20-1,CSARPRDVNEQFF
TRBJ1-1,TRBV5-1,CASSLEGTGVYTEAFF
TRBJ1-5,TRBV4-1,CASSQERQGNQPQHF
TRBJ2-7,TRBV27,CASSLTGQVSYEQYF
TRBJ1-3,TRBV27,CASSSGDTIYF
TRBJ1-1,TRBV19,CASRWGNTEAFF
TRBJ2-1,TRBV7-2,CASSLVGGRARNEQFF
TRBJ2-3,TRBV4-1,CASSLGTSERDTQYF
TRBJ1-1,TRBV6-5,CASSYSWQGVNTEAFF
TRBJ1-1,TRBV7-6,CASSLAEWGGEAFF
TRBJ2-3,TRBV20-1,CSARNLDRVYTDTQYF
TRBJ1-5,TRBV28,CASSYRGNWGPQHF
TRBJ2-5,TRBV7-6,CASSLWGQETQYF
TRBJ2-3,TRBV5-1,CASSLFGDSTDTQYF
TRBJ1-1,TRBV21-1,CASSKCVGWSFF
TRBJ2-6,TRBV10-2,CATPGTSGGTGANVLTF
TRBJ2-7,TRBV6-1,CASSETLTDEQYF
TRBJ1-1,TRBV27,CASSLLQTGTEAFF
TRBJ2-7,TRBV12-3/TRBV12-4,CASRPSSASSYEQYF
TRBJ2-5,TRBV5-1,CASSGLARTQETQYF
TRBJ2-1,TRBV13,CASSLTGFDNEQFF
TRBJ2-7,TRBV5-1,CASSSGQGSFNEQYF
TRBJ2-2,TRBV25-1,CASSPPNRGNTGELFF
TRBJ1-2,TRBV5-6,CASRGTAGIVDYTF
TRBJ1-2,TRBV7-2,CASSLGQGGDYGYTF
TRBJ2-3,TRBV3-1,CASSQIAGVGPDTQYF
TRBJ2-6,TRBV6-5,CASSYSGLWSSGANVLTF
TRBJ2-1,TRBV2,CASSERGDEQFF